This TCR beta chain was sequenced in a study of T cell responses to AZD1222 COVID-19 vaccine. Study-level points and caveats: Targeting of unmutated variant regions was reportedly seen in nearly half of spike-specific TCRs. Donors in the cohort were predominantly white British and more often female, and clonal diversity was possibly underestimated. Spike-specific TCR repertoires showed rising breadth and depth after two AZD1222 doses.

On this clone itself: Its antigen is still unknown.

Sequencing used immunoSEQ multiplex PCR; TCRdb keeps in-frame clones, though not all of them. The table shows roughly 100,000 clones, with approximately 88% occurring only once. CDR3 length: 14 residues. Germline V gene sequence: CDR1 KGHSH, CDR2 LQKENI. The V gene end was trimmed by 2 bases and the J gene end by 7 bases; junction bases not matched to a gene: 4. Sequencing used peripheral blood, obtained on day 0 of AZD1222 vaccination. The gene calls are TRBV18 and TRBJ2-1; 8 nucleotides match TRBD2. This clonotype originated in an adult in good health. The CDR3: CASSPILAGNEQFF. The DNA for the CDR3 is TGTGCCAGCTCACCAATTCTAGCGGGTAATGAGCAGTTCTTC.